This T cell receptor (beta chain) was found in a study of blood T cell repertoires in COVID-19. Across the whole study: T cells, B-cell-depleted T cells, or PBMCs supplied cDNA or gDNA.

In the original analysis: Amplification of reference gene primers was used by the study to estimate nucleated cell counts. The assay was immunoSEQ multiplex PCR, and TCRdb's table has in-frame clones only and misses some. V and J calls and clone size are given by that table; D and trimming were obtained from the DNA. The sample has some 370,000 clones, around 90% seen once; the top ten hold 6.5% to 7%. The CDR3 length is 13 residues. Trimming cost V 5 bases and J 7 bases, with 12 bases left between them. CDR1 and CDR2 from the germline V gene are MNHEY and SMNVEV (reference sequence). The TCR comes from a man aged 18 to 29 with active or convalescent COVID-19. V is TRBV27 and J is TRBJ1-5; no firm D call. The sequenced sample consisted of peripheral blood. The CDR3 protein is CASSLSVYQPQHF. In DNA form, the CDR3 reads TGTGCCAGCAGTCTTTCAGTGTACCAGCCCCAGCATTTT.